The 8 T cell receptor beta chains below were found in one sample sequenced in a study of T cells in women clearing cervical HPV infection. Here immunoSEQ multiplex PCR was the method, and the copy in TCRdb shows in-frame clones only, minus some. This sample carries tens of thousands of clones, with approximately 5.2% going to the ten biggest clones. Sequencing was carried out using blood buffy coat. These receptors originate from a woman between 18 and 75 years old with a cervical HPV16 infection that either progressed to CIN3+ or cleared (not recorded which).

A note on this clone: Read data end 3 residues before the CDR3 end; the end is taken from the germline J gene. The chain employs TRBV5-1 and TRBJ2-3, with D possibly being TRBD2 (6 bases). The CDR3 sequence is 18 residues long. Germline CDR1 and CDR2: SGHRS and YFSETQ. The V and J ends lost 4 bases and 1 base respectively, with 22 bases between them. The CDR3 loop reads CASSLPSGPRDGTDTQYF. The CDR3 DNA, read in part, is TGCGCCAGCAGCCTACCGTCCGGGCCGCGGGATGGCACAGATACG.

As concerns this clone: The sequenced fragment ends 3 residues before the CDR3 boundary, so the rest is inferred from the germline J gene. The rearrangement uses TRBV2 and TRBJ2-2, with 9 nucleotides matching TRBD2. This CDR3 has 15 amino acids. Trimming removed 5 bases from V and 1 base from J; junction bases left unmatched: 2. Germline values: CDR1 SNHLY, CDR2 FYNNEI. Incomplete CDR3 DNA: TGTGCCAGCAGTTTGACTAGCGGGAACACCGGGGAG. Translated, it gives CASSLTSGNTGE. The entire CDR3 is CASSLTSGNTGELFF.

Comments on this clone: The sequence runs out 3 residues before the end of the CDR3; the remainder is reconstructed from the germline J gene. V usage is TRBV19 and J usage is TRBJ1-6; a possible D gene is TRBD1 (6 bases). This CDR3 is 14 amino acids long. Trimming stripped 5 bases from V and 9 bases from J, with 14 bases between. Germline CDR1 is LNHDA and CDR2 is SQIVND (reference sequence). Partial CDR3 DNA: TGTGCCAGTAGTGGGGGGGGGCGACGTTCACCC. It encodes CASSGGGRRSP. The complete CDR3 protein is CASSGGGRRSPLHF.

A remark on this clone: The read terminates 3 residues before the CDR3 end, so the remaining end is supplied by the germline J gene. The chain uses TRBV10-2 and TRBJ2-1, with 10 bases aligning to TRBD2. The length of the CDR3 is 15 residues. Germline CDR1 WSHSY, CDR2 SAAADI. V gave up 5 bases and J gave up 4 bases; unmatched junction bases: 5. The sequenced part of the CDR3 DNA is TGCGCCAGCAGTTATACTAGCGGGGTTTACAATGAG. It specifies CASSYTSGVYNE. The full CDR3 sequence reads CASSYTSGVYNEQFF.

A note on this clone: The CDR3 end falls 3 residues outside the read, so it is completed with the germline J gene. V usage is TRBV11-1 and J usage is TRBJ2-3; 8 positions match TRBD1. The CDR3 contains 15 residues. The J segment lost 4 bases and the V segment lost 3 bases, leaving 6 bases of the junction unmatched. In germline, CDR1 is SGHAT, CDR2 FQDESV (reference sequence). The sequenced CDR3 bases are TGTGCCAGCAGCTTTGGGCAGGGGGCCTCAGATACG. Its translation: CASSFGQGASDT. The complete CDR3 reads CASSFGQGASDTQYF. Together with reference TRBV11-1 and TRBJ2-3, the CDR3 gives the full variable domain: EAEVAQSPRYKITEKSQAVAFWCDPISGHATLYWYRQILGQGPELLVQFQDESVVDDSQLPKDRFSAERLKGVDSTLKIQPAELGDSAMYLCASSFGQGASDTQYFGPGTRLTVL.

For this clone: Sequencing ends 3 residues short of the CDR3 end; the germline J gene provides the rest. The chain employs TRBV20-1 and TRBJ2-3; possibly TRBD1 for D (6 bases). CDR1 is DFQATT and CDR2 is SNEGSKA in the germline V gene (reference sequence). Trimming stripped 1 base from V and 3 bases from J, with 14 bases between. The CDR3 contains 15 residues. This chain's CDR3 is CSARAGRGWTDTQYF. The covered CDR3 bases are TGCAGTGCTAGAGCCGGTAGGGGGTGGACAGATACG.

A word on this clone: The read halts 3 residues ahead of the CDR3 end, with the missing end drawn from the germline J gene. The J gene is TRBJ1-3, the V gene TRBV13; D might be TRBD1 (6 bases). The CDR3 covers 14 residues. Trimming shortened V by 4 bases and J by 4 bases, and 11 bases separated the two germline ends. Per germline, CDR1 PRHDT and CDR2 FYEKMQ (reference sequence). The DNA read from the CDR3 is TGTGCCAGCAGCTCCAGGGGCTGGGGAAACACC. It is translated as CASSSRGWGNT. The full-length CDR3 reads as CASSSRGWGNTIYF. Together with reference TRBV13 and TRBJ1-3, the CDR3 gives the full variable domain: AAGVIQSPRHLIKEKRETATLKCYPIPRHDTVYWYQQGPGQDPQFLISFYEKMQSDKGSIPDRFSAQQFSDYHSELNMSSLELGDSALYFCASSSRGWGNTIYFGEGSWLTVV.

Remarks on this clone: The DNA ends 3 residues before the CDR3 does, and the rest of the CDR3 is filled in from the germline J gene. This chain uses TRBV19 with TRBJ2-2; possible D gene TRBD1, 5 bases. Germline V CDR1 and CDR2: LNHDA, SQIVND (reference sequence). This CDR3 spans 16 amino acids. V was cut by 5 bases and J by 5 bases, with 18 bases left in between. Partial CDR3 DNA: TGTGCCAGTAGTGTAAGGGGTGGTGAAAGGACCGGGGAG. Protein product: CASSVRGGERTGE. In full, the CDR3 is CASSVRGGERTGELFF. Complete variable domain (other parts from reference TRBV19 and TRBJ2-2): DGGITQSPKYLFRKEGQNVTLSCEQNLNHDAMYWYRQDPGQGLRLIYYSQIVNDFQKGDIAEGYSVSREKKESFPLTVTSAQKNPTAFYLCASSVRGGERTGELFFGEGSRLTVL.